These 3 T cell receptor beta chains originate from one sample sequenced in a study of CD8 T cells in ankylosing spondylitis. TCRdb passed the 5' RACE reads through MiXCR, listing each CDR3 protein once. The repertoire has about 260,000 distinct CDR3 sequences, around 25% of them found once; the top ten carry approximately 0.61%. The sample taken for sequencing was blood, either unsorted or a sorted T cell fraction (not recorded which). The receptors were gathered from a male donor with ankylosing spondylitis or in good health (not recorded which).

The gene calls are TRBV20-1 and TRBJ2-5; D unresolved. With 6 bases removed from V and 2 bases from J, the gap between germline ends came to 13 bases. Germline values: CDR1 DFQATT, CDR2 SNEGSKA (reference sequence). The CDR3 totals 13 residues. CDR3 DNA: TGCAGTGCCAGGCCTGGCGGTCAAGAGACCCAGTACTTC. Protein: CSARPGGQETQYF.

The chain's CDR3 is CASSRDGSYNEQFF. DNA of the CDR3: TGTGCCAGCAGCCGGGACGGGTCCTACAATGAGCAGTTCTTC. The genes are TRBV7-3 and TRBJ2-1; D may correspond to TRBD1 or TRBD2 (5 bases each). The V gene lost 5 bases and the J gene lost 1 base, with 9 bases spanning the gap. The CDR3 runs to 14 residues. The germline V gene encodes CDR1 SGHTA and CDR2 FQGTGA.

In its sample, this clonotype was seen many times. The chain recombines TRBV7-2 with TRBJ2-3; TRBD2 matches at 8 bases. With 3 bases clipped from V and 9 bases from J, the junction kept 5 bases outside the gene matches. Germline V gene lookup returns CDR1 SGHTA and CDR2 FQGNSA. This CDR3 has 13 residues. As DNA, the CDR3 is TGTGCCAGCAGCTTGCGGGGGGTAGGGACGCAGTATTTT. Protein: CASSLRGVGTQYF.